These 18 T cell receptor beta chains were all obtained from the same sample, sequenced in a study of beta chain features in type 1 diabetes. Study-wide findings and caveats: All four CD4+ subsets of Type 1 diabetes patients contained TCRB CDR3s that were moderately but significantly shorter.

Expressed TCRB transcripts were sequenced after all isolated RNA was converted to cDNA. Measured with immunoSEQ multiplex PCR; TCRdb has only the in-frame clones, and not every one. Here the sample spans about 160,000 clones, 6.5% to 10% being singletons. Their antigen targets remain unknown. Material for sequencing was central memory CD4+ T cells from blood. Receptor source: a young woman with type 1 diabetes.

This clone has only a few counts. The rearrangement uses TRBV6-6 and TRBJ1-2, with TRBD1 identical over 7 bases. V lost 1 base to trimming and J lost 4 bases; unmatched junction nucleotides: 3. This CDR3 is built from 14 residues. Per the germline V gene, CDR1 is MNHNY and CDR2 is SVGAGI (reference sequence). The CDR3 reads CASSYYRDSYGYTF. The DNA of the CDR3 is TGTGCCAGCAGTTACTACCGGGACAGCTATGGCTACACCTTC.

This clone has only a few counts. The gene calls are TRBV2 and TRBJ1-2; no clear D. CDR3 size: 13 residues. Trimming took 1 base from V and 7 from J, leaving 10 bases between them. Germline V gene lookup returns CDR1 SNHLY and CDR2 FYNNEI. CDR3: CASSEGGVSGYTF. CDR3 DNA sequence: TGTGCCAGCAGTGAAGGGGGAGTGTCTGGCTACACCTTC.

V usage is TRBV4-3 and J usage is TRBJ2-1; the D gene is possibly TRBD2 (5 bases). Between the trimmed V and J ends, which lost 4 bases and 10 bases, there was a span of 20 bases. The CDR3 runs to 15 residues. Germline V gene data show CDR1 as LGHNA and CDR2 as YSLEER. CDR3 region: CASSLGRYSGLEQFF. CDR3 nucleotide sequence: TGCGCCAGCAGCCTTGGCCGTTACAGCGGTTTGGAGCAGTTCTTC.

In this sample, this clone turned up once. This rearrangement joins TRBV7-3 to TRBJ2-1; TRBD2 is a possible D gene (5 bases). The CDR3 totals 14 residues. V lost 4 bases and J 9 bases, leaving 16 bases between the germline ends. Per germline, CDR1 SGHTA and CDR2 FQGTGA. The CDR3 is CASSSVGGPSEQFF. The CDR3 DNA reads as TGTGCCAGCAGCTCGGTGGGCGGGCCCAGTGAGCAGTTCTTC.

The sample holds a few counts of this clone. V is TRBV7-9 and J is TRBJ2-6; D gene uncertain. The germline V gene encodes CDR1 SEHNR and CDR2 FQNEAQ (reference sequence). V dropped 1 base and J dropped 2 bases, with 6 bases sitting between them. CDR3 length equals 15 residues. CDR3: CASSLVIPGANVLTF. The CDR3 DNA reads TGTGCCAGCAGCTTAGTCATTCCTGGGGCCAACGTCCTGACTTTC.

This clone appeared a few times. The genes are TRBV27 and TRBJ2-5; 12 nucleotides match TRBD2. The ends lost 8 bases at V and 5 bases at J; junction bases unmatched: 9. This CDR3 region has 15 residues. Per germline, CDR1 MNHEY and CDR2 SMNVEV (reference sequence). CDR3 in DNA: TGTGCCAGCGGAGGACTAGCGGGGTCCGGGGAGACCCAGTACTTC. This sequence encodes CASGGLAGSGETQYF.

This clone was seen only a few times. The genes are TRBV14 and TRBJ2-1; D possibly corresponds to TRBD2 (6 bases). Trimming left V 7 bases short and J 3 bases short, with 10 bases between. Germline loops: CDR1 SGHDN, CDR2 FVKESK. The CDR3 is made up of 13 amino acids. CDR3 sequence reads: CASKASDYNEQFF. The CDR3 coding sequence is TGTGCCAGCAAGGCTAGCGACTACAATGAGCAGTTCTTC.

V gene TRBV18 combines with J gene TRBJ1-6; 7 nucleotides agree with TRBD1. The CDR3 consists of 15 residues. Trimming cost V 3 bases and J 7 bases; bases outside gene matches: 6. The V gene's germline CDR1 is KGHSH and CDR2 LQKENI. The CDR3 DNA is TGTGCCAGCTCACCGATAGGGGGCACAAATTCACCCCTCCACTTT. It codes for CASSPIGGTNSPLHF.

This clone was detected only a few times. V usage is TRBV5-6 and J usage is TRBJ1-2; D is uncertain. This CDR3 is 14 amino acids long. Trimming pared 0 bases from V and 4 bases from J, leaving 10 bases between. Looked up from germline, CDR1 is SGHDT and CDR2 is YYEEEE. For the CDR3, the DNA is TGTGCCAGCAGCTTGGAACAGCCCGGCTATGGCTACACCTTC. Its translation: CASSLEQPGYGYTF.

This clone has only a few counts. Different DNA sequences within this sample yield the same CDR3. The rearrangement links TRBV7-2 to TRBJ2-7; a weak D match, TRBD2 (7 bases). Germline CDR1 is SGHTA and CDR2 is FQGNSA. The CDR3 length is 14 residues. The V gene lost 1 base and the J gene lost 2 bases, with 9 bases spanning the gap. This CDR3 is CASSLGGGPYEQYF. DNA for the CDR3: TGTGCCAGCAGCTTAGGGGGGGGCCCCTACGAGCAGTACTTC.

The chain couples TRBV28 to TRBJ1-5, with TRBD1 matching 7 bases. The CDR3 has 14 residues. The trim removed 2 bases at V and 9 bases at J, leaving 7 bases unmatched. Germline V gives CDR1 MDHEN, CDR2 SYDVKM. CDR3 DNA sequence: TGTGCCAGCAGTTTACAGGGGGTCATGCGGCCCCAGCATTTT. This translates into CASSLQGVMRPQHF.

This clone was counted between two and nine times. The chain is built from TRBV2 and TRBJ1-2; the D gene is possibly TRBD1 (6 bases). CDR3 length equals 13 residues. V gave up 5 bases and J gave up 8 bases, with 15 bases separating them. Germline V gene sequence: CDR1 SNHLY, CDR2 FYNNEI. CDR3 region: CASSSGQLSGYTF. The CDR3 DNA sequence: TGTGCCAGCAGTTCTGGACAGCTCTCGGGCTACACCTTC.

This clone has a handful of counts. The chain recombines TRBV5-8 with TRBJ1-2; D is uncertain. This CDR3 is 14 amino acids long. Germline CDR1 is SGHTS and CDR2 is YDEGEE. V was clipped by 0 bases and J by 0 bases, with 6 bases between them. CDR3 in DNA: TGTGCCAGCAGCTTGGGGCCTGCTAACTATGGCTACACCTTC. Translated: CASSLGPANYGYTF.

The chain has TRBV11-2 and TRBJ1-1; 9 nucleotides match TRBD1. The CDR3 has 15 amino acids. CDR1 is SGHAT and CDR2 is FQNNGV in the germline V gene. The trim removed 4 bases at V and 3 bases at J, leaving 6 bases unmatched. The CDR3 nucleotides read TGTGCCAGCAGCTGGGGACAGGGTATGCACACTGAAGCTTTCTTT. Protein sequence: CASSWGQGMHTEAFF.

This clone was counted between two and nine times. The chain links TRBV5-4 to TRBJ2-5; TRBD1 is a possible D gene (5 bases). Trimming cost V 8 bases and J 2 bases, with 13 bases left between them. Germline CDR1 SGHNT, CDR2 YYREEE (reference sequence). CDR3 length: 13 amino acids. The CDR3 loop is CARRLRGQETQYF. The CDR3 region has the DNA TGTGCCAGACGGCTAAGGGGACAAGAGACCCAGTACTTC.

CDR3 sequence reads: CASSLLTAGGEQYF. The DNA of the CDR3 is TGCGCCAGCAGCTTGTTGACAGCCGGCGGCGAGCAGTACTTC. The rearrangement links TRBV5-1 to TRBJ2-7, with a weak D call TRBD1 (5 bases). CDR1 is SGHRS, CDR2 YFSETQ, per germline. The CDR3 is 14 residues long. V was pared by 1 base and J by 6 bases, with 14 bases between.

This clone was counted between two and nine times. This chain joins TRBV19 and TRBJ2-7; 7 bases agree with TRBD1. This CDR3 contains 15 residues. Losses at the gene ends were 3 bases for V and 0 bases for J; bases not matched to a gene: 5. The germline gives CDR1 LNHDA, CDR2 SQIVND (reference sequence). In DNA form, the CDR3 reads TGTGCCAGTAGTATGGGACAGTTATTCTCCTACGAGCAGTACTTC. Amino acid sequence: CASSMGQLFSYEQYF. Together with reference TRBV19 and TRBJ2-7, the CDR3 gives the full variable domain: DGGITQSPKYLFRKEGQNVTLSCEQNLNHDAMYWYRQDPGQGLRLIYYSQIVNDFQKGDIAEGYSVSREKKESFPLTVTSAQKNPTAFYLCASSMGQLFSYEQYFGPGTRLTVT.

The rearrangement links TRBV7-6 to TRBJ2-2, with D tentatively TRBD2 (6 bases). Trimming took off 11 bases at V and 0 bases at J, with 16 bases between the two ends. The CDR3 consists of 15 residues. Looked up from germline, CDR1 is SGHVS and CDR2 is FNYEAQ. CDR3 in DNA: TGTGCCGGCTCGGGACTCAAAGCGAACACCGGGGAGCTGTTTTTT. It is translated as CAGSGLKANTGELFF.